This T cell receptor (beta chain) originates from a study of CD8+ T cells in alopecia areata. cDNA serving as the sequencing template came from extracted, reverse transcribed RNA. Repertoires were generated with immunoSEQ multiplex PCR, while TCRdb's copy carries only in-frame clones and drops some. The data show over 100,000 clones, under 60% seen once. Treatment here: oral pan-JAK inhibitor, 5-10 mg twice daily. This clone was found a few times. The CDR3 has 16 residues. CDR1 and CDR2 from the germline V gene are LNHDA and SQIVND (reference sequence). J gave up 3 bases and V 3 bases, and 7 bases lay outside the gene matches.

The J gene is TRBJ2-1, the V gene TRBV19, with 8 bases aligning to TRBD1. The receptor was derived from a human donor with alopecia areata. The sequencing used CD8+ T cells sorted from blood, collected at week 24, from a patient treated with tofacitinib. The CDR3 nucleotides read TGTGCCAGTAGTATGGATACGACAGGGGTCTACAATGAGCAGTTCTTC. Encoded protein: CASSMDTTGVYNEQFF.